This T cell receptor beta chain was recorded in a study of chemoradiotherapy in HPV16-positive cancers. Turning to the study itself: Functional T-cell assays on a couple of HPV16-positive patients' cells defined candidate HPV-specific clones and common TCR motifs.

Germline V gives CDR1 SGHAT, CDR2 FQNNGV. Trimming pared 5 bases from V and 2 bases from J, leaving 10 bases between. This CDR3 has 15 amino acids. About this clone itself: No antigen is known for it.

Measured with immunoSEQ multiplex PCR; TCRdb has only the in-frame clones, and not every one. The repertoire has approximately 830 clones, roughly 75% of them found once; the top ten carry approximately 15%. Study-wide findings and caveats: Candidate HPV-specific clones and E7-related TCR motifs grew in tumor during treatment. Better recurrence-free survival went with HPV-responsive T-cell expansion in HPV16-positive patients.

This specimen was tumor tissue, taken from a patient who underwent chemoradiotherapy. The receptor's source is a human donor with HPV-associated anogenital cancer. The V and J genes are TRBV11-2 and TRBJ1-6, with D possibly matching TRBD1 (6 bases). CDR3 in DNA: TGTGCCAGCAGCCCCAGGGGAACCTATAATTCACCCCTCCACTTT. The encoded protein is CASSPRGTYNSPLHF.